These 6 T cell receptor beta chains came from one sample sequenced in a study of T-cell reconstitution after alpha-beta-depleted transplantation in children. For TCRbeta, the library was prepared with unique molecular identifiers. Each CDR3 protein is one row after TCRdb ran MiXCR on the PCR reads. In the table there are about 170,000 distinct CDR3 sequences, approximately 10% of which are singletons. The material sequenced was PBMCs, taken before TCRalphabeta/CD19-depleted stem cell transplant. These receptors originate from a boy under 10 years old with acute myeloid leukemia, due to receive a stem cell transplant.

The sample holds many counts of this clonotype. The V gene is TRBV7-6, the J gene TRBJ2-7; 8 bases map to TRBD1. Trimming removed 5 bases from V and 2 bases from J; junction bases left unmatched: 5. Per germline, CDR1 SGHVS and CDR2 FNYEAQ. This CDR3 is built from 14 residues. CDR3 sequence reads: CASSPWTGPYEQYF. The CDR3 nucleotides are TGTGCCAGCAGCCCCTGGACAGGGCCCTACGAGCAGTACTTC.

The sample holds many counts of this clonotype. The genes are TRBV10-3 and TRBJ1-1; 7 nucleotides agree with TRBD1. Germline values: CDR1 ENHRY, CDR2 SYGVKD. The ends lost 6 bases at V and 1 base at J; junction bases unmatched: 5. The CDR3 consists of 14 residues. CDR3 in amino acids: CAISLTGTNTEAFF. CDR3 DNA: TGTGCCATCAGCCTGACAGGGACGAACACTGAAGCTTTCTTT.

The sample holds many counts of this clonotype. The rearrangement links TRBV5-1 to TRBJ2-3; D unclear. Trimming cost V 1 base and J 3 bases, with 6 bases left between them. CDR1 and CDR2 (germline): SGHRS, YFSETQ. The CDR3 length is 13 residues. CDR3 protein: CASSLFLTDTQYF. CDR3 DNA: TGCGCCAGCAGCTTGTTTTTGACAGATACGCAGTATTTT.

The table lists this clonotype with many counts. The CDR3: CSARGTGVLNTDTQYF. CDR3 in DNA: TGCAGTGCTAGGGGGACAGGGGTTTTGAACACAGATACGCAGTATTTT. The J gene is TRBJ2-3, the V gene TRBV20-1; TRBD1 aligns across 10 bases. V was clipped by 3 bases and J by 2 bases; unmatched bases: 8. The CDR3 is 16 amino acids. CDR1 and CDR2 from the germline V gene are DFQATT and SNEGSKA (reference sequence).

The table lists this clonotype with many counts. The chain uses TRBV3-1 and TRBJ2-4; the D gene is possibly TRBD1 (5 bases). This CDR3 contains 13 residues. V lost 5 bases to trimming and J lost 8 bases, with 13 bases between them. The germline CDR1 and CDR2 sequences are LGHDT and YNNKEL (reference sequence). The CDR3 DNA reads TGTGCCAGCAGCAATCTAGACAGTGACATTCAGTACTTC. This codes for CASSNLDSDIQYF. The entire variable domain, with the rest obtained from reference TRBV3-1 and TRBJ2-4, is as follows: DTAVSQTPKYLVTQMGNDKSIKCEQNLGHDTMYWYKQDSKKFLKIMFSYNNKELIINETVPNRFSPKSPDKAHLNLHINSLELGDSAVYFCASSNLDSDIQYFGAGTRLSVL.

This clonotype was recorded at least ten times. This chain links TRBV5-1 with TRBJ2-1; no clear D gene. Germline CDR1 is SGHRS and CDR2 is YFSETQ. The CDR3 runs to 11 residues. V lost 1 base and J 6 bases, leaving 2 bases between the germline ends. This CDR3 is CASSLTNEQFF. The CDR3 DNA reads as TGCGCCAGCAGCTTGACCAATGAGCAGTTCTTC.